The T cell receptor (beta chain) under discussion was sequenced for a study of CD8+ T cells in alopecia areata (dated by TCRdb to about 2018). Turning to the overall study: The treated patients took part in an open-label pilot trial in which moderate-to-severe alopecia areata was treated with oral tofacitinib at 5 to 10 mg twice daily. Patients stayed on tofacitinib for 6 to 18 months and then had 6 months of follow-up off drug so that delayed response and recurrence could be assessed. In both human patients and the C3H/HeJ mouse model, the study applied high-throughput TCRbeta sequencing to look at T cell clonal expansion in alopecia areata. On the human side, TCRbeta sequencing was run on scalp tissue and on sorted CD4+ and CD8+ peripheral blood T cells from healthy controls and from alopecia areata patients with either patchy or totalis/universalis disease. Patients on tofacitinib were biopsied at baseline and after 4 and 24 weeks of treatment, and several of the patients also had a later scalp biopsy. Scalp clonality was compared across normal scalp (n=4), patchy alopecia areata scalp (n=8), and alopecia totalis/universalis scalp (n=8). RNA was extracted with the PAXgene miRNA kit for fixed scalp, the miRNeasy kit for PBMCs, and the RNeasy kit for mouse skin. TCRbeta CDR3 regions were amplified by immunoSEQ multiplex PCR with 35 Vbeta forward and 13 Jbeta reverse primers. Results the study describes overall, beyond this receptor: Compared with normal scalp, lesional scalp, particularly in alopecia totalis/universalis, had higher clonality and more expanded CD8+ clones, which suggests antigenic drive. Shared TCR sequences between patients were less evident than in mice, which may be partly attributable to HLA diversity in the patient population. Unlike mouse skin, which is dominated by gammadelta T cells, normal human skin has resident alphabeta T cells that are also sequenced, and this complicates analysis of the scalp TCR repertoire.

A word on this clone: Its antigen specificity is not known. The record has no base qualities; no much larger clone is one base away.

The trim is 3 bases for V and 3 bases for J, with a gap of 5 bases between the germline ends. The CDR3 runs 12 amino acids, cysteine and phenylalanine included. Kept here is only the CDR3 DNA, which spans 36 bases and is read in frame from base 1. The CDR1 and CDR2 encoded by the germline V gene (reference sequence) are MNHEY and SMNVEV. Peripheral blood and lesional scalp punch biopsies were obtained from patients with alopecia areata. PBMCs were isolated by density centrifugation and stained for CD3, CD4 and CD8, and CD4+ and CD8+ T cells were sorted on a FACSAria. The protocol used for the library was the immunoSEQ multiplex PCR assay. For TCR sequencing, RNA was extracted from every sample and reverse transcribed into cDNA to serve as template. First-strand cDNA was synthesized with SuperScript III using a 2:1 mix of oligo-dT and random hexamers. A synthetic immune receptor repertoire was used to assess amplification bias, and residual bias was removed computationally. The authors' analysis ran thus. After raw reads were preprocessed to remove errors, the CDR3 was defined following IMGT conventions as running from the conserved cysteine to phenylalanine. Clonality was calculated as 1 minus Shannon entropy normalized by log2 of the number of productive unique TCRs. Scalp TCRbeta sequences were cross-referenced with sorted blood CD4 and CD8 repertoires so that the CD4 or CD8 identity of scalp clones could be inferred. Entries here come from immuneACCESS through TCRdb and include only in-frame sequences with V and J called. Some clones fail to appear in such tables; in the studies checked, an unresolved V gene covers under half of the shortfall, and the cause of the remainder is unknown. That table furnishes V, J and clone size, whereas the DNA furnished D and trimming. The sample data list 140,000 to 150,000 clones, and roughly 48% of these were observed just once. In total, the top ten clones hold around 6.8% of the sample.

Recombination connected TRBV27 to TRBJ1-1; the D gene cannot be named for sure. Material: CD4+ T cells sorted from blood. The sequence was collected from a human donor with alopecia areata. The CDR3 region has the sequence CASSFSYTEAFF. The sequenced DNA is TGTGCCAGCAGTTTCTCCTACACTGAAGCTTTCTTT.